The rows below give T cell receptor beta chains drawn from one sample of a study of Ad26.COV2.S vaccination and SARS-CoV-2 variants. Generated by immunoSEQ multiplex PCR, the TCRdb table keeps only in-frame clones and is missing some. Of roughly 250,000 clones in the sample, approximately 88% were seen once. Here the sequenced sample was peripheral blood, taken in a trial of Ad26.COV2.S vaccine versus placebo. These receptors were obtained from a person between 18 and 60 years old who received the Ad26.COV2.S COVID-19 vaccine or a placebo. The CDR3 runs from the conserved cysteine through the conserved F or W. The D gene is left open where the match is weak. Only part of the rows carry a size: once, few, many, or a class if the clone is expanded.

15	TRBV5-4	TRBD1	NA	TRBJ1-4	CASSSWTGGDEKLFF	TGTGCCAGCAGCTCTTGGACAGGGGGAGATGAAAAACTGTTTTTT
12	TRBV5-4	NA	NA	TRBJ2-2	CASRLNTGELFF	TGTGCCAGCCGTCTGAACACCGGGGAGCTGTTTTTT
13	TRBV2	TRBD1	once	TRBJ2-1	CASSSTGAGEQFF	TGTGCCAGCAGCTCGACAGGGGCCGGTGAGCAGTTCTTC
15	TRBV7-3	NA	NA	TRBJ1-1	CASSPQGMNFAEAFF	TGTGCCAGCAGCCCGCAAGGGATGAACTTCGCTGAAGCTTTCTTT
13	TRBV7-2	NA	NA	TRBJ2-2	CASSSSGTGELFF	TGTGCCAGCAGCTCTTCGGGCACCGGGGAGCTGTTTTTT
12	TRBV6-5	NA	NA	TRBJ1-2	CASRSPNYGYTF	TGTGCCAGCAGGAGTCCTAACTATGGCTACACCTTC
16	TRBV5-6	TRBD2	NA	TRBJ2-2	CASSLSGTRKTGELFF	TGTGCCAGCAGCCTATCCGGGACTAGAAAAACCGGGGAGCTGTTTTTT
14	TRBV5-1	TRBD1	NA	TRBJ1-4	CASRSGTGEEKLFF	TGCGCCAGCAGATCCGGGACAGGGGAGGAAAAACTGTTTTTT
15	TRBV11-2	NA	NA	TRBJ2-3	CASSRGAAITDTQYF	TGTGCCAGCAGCCGCGGGGCAGCGATCACAGATACGCAGTATTTT
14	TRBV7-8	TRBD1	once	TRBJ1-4	CASSLDRDYEKLFF	TGTGCCAGCAGCCTAGACAGGGATTATGAAAAACTGTTTTTT
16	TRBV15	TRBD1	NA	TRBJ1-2	CATSREGGQGVYGYTF	TGTGCCACCAGCAGAGAGGGTGGACAGGGGGTCTATGGCTACACCTTC
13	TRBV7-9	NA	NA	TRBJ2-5	CASSSWAGTSVYF	TGTGCCAGCAGCAGCTGGGCCGGGACTTCAGTGTACTTC
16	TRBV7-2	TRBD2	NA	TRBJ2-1	CASSLGGSGPGNEQFF	TGTGCCAGCAGCTTAGGCGGTAGCGGGCCAGGCAATGAGCAGTTCTTC
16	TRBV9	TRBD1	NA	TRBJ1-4	CASSGGQEVANEKLFF	TGTGCCAGCAGCGGTGGACAGGAGGTAGCTAATGAAAAACTGTTTTTT
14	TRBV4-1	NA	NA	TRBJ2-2	CASSQVRVGGELFF	TGCGCCAGCAGCCAAGTTAGGGTGGGCGGGGAGCTGTTTTTT
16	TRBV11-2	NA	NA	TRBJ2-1	CASSSYRDGLYNEQFF	TGTGCCAGCAGCTCCTACCGGGACGGCCTGTACAATGAGCAGTTCTTC
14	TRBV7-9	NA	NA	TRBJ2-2	CASSPTGEVGELFF	TGTGCCAGCAGCCCTACAGGGGAGGTCGGGGAGCTGTTTTTT
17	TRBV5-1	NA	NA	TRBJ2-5	CASSLAGLGRGQETQYF	TGCGCCAGCAGCTTGGCCGGGTTGGGCAGGGGACAAGAGACCCAGTACTTC
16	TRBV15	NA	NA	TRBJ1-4	CATSRDQLQGREKLFF	TGTGCCACCAGCAGAGATCAGTTACAGGGAAGAGAAAAACTGTTTTTT
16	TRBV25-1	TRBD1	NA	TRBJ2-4	CASSERTGLAKNIQYF	TGTGCCAGCAGTGAACGGACAGGCTTAGCCAAAAACATTCAGTACTTC
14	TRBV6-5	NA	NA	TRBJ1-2	CASKGGIANYGYTF	TGTGCCAGCAAGGGGGGGATAGCTAACTATGGCTACACCTTC
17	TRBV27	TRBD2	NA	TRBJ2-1	CASTPLQASGRRNEQFF	TGTGCCAGCACCCCTTTACAGGCTAGCGGGAGGCGGAATGAGCAGTTCTTC
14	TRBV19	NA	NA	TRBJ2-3	CASRKWDPGDTQYF	TGTGCCAGTAGGAAGTGGGACCCCGGGGATACGCAGTATTTT
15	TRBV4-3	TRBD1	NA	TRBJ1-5	CASSQHTGVPQPQHF	TGCGCCAGCAGCCAACATACAGGGGTTCCTCAGCCCCAGCATTTT
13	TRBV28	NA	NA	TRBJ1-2	CASSLSGDYGYTF	TGTGCCAGCAGTTTATCCGGGGACTATGGCTACACCTTC
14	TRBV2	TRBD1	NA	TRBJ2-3	CASKQTGETDTQYF	TGTGCCAGCAAACAAACAGGGGAGACAGATACGCAGTATTTT
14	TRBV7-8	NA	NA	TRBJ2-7	CASSLGHGVHEQYF	TGTGCCAGCAGCCTTGGACATGGGGTCCACGAGCAGTACTTC
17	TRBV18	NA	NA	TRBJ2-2	CASSPIQGRANTGELFF	TGTGCCAGCTCACCGATACAGGGACGGGCGAACACCGGGGAGCTGTTTTTT
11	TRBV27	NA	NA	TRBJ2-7	CASSRGGEQYF	TGTGCCAGCAGCCGGGGTGGCGAGCAGTACTTC
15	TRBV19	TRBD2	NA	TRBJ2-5	CASSMRLAGSETQYF	TGTGCCAGTAGTATGAGACTAGCGGGATCAGAGACCCAGTACTTC
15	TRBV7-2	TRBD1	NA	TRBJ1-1	CASSFRTGLNTEAFF	TGTGCCAGCAGCTTTAGGACAGGGCTAAACACTGAAGCTTTCTTT
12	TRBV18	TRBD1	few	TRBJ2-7	CASSRTGDEQYF	TGTGCCAGCTCACGGACAGGGGACGAGCAGTACTTC
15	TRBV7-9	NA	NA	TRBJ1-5	CASSWAGGEGQPQHF	TGTGCCAGCAGCTGGGCCGGGGGAGAAGGTCAGCCCCAGCATTTT
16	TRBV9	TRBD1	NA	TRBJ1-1	CASSAPTGGSNTEAFF	TGTGCCAGCAGCGCACCGACAGGGGGCTCGAACACTGAAGCTTTCTTT
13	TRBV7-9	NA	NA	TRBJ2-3	CASSRPHSDTQYF	TGTGCCAGCAGCCGACCACACTCCGATACGCAGTATTTT
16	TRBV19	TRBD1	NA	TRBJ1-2	CASTYMSLTGGYGYTF	TGTGCCAGTACCTATATGTCCCTGACAGGGGGCTATGGCTACACCTTC
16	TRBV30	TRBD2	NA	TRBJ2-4	CAWTPGRGPAKNIQYF	TGTGCCTGGACCCCGGGGAGGGGCCCTGCCAAAAACATTCAGTACTTC
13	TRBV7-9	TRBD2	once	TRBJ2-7	CASSSSGRDEQYF	TGTGCCAGCAGCTCTAGCGGGCGGGACGAGCAGTACTTC
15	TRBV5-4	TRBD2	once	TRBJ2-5	CASSLELAGGETQYF	TGTGCCAGCAGCTTGGAATTAGCGGGAGGGGAGACCCAGTACTTC
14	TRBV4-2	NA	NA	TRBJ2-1	CASTTGGRYNEQFF	TGTGCCAGCACAACCGGGGGGCGGTACAATGAGCAGTTCTTC
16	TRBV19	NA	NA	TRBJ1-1	CASSIGGFFDRTEAFF	TGTGCCAGTAGTATAGGAGGGTTCTTCGATCGGACTGAAGCTTTCTTT
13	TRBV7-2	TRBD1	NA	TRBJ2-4	CASSFDRGNIQYF	TGTGCCAGCAGCTTTGACAGGGGAAACATTCAGTACTTC
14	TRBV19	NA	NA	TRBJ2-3	CASSMVRGRDTQYF	TGTGCCAGTAGTATGGTCCGGGGGAGAGATACGCAGTATTTT
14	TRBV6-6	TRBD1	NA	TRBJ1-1	CASRGTGRDTEAFF	TGTGCCAGCAGGGGGACAGGGCGCGACACTGAAGCTTTCTTT
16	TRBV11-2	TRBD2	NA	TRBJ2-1	CASSLAWRTSGGEQFF	TGTGCCAGCAGCTTAGCATGGCGAACTAGCGGGGGGGAGCAGTTCTTC
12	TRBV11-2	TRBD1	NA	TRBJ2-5	CASSSEDRVGHF	TGTGCCAGCAGCTCCGAAGACAGGGTGGGGCACTTC
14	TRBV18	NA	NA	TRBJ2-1	CASASTGFNNEQFF	TGTGCCAGCGCGAGTACAGGGTTCAACAATGAGCAGTTCTTC
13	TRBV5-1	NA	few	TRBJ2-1	CASRVTGDFEQFF	TGCGCCAGCAGAGTCACAGGGGACTTTGAGCAGTTCTTC
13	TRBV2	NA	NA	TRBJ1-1	CASSSQVNTEAFF	TGTGCCAGCAGTTCCCAGGTGAACACTGAAGCTTTCTTT
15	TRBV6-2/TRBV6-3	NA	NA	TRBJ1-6	CASSYRQRENSPLHF	TGTGCCAGCAGTTACCGACAGAGAGAGAATTCACCCCTCCACTTT
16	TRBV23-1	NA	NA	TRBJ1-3	CASSRIDGFGGNTIYF	TGCGCCAGCAGTCGAATCGACGGATTCGGGGGAAACACCATATATTTT
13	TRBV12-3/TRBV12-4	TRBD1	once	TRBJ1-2	CASSGGQAYGYTF	TGTGCCAGCAGTGGTGGACAGGCCTATGGCTACACCTTC
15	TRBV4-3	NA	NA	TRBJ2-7	CASSQGARASYEQYF	TGCGCCAGCAGCCAAGGGGCCAGGGCCAGCTACGAGCAGTACTTC
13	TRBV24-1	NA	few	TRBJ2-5	CATSDRGLGTQYF	TGTGCCACCAGTGATCGGGGGCTAGGGACCCAGTACTTC
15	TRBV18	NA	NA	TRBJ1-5	CASSPGGNSNQPQHF	TGTGCCAGCTCACCGGGGGGCAATAGCAATCAGCCCCAGCATTTT
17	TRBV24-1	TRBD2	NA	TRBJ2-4	CATSEPGTSGAENIQYF	TGTGCCACCAGTGAACCCGGGACTAGCGGGGCCGAAAACATTCAGTACTTC
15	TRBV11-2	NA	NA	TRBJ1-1	CASSHYGRVSTEAFF	TGTGCCAGCAGCCATTATGGCAGGGTATCGACTGAAGCTTTCTTT
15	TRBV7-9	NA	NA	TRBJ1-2	CASSSRAAQLEGYTF	TGTGCCAGCAGCTCACGCGCTGCTCAACTGGAGGGCTACACCTTC
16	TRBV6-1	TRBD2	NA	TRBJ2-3	CASSEVDSGGRDTQYF	TGTGCCAGCAGTGAAGTAGATAGCGGGGGGCGGGATACGCAGTATTTT
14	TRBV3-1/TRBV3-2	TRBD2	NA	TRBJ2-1	CASSQQAGVNEQFF	TGTGCCAGCAGCCAACAAGCGGGAGTTAATGAGCAGTTCTTC